One and the same sample provided the 20 T cell receptor beta chains below, sequenced in a study of T cell repertoires in cytomegalovirus infection. MiXCR was run by TCRdb on the reads, yielding one entry per CDR3 protein. Of hundreds of thousands of distinct CDR3 sequences listed, roughly 35% were seen once; the top ten hold under 3%. The sample consisted of PBMCs. The source of these receptors is a human donor in good health (CMV status not recorded). Some clones in this sample may be carry-over from other donors' samples.

Note on this clonotype: Given the absence of the conserved phenylalanine or tryptophan at the CDR3 end, a read error is likely. The limits of the CDR3 on the DNA are not certain, so only TCRdb's listed CDR3 is given. V gene TRBV7-2 combines with J gene TRBJ2-1; the D segment call TRBD2 is taken from the table without a DNA check. Germline V gene sequence: CDR1 SGHTA, CDR2 FQGNSA. 15 amino acids form the CDR3, both terminal residues included. CDR3 region: CASSLVAGDYNEKFL.

In this sample, this clonotype turned up a few times. The chain recombines TRBV28 with TRBJ2-3; the D gene is possibly TRBD2 (5 bases). The germline gives CDR1 MDHEN, CDR2 SYDVKM. The CDR3 sequence is 14 residues long. V dropped 7 bases and J dropped 4 bases, with 15 bases sitting between them. The CDR3 is CASTSRVSADTQYF. The CDR3 bases are TGTGCCAGCACCAGTCGTGTTAGCGCAGATACGCAGTATTTT.

The chain is built from TRBV6-1 and TRBJ1-5; D is perhaps TRBD1 (6 bases). The germline V gene has CDR1 MNHNS and CDR2 SASEGT. Between the trimmed V and J ends, which lost 7 bases and 3 bases, there was a span of 13 bases. CDR3 length: 14 residues. The chain's CDR3 is CASKKWGANQPQHF. The CDR3 DNA reads TGTGCCAGCAAGAAGTGGGGGGCCAATCAGCCCCAGCATTTT.

The J gene is TRBJ1-2, the V gene TRBV5-6, with a possible D match to TRBD1 (6 bases). The CDR3 loop spans 13 amino acids. The germline V gene has CDR1 SGHDT and CDR2 YYEEEE. Trimming removed 6 bases at V and 3 bases at J, with 12 bases between. The CDR3 loop is CASTLGADYGYTF. The CDR3 nucleotides are TGTGCCAGCACCCTGGGGGCGGACTATGGCTACACCTTC.

The chain employs TRBV6-6 and TRBJ2-3; 7 bases fit TRBD2. This CDR3 spans 17 amino acids. Germline-derived CDR1 and CDR2 are MNHNY and SVGAGI (reference sequence). V shed 0 bases, J shed 2 bases, and the junction held 8 bases outside the gene matches. CDR3 bases: TGTGCCAGCAGTTACTCCCCTCCTAGCGGACTCACAGATACGCAGTATTTT. Translating gives CASSYSPPSGLTDTQYF.

About this clonotype itself: Given the absence of the conserved phenylalanine or tryptophan at the CDR3 end, a read error is likely. The DNA is omitted, as the CDR3 cannot be located on it reliably, and the CDR3 follows TCRdb's listing. The chain couples TRBV29-1 to TRBJ2-1; the D call in the table, TRBD2, was not verified against the DNA. The CDR3 adds up to 14 amino acids, both ends counted. Germline V CDR1 and CDR2: SQVTM, ANQGSEA. This CDR3 is CSVEASGGPNEQLL.

This clonotype was counted a single time. J is TRBJ2-2 and V is TRBV28; possibly TRBD1 for D (6 bases). This CDR3 contains 15 residues. From germline, CDR1 is MDHEN and CDR2 SYDVKM. V lost 5 bases to trimming and J lost 4 bases, with 14 bases between them. This CDR3 is CASSRNDRSTGELFF. CDR3 sequence (DNA): TGTGCCAGCAGTCGAAACGACAGGTCCACCGGGGAGCTGTTTTTT.

The rearrangement links TRBV7-2 to TRBJ2-7; 7 nucleotides agree with TRBD1. This CDR3 is 13 amino acids long. V lost 4 bases, J lost 9 bases, and 9 bases stayed unmatched. Germline-derived CDR1 and CDR2 are SGHTA and FQGNSA. The CDR3 here is CASSSDGQVPQYF. As DNA, the CDR3 is TGTGCCAGCAGCTCCGATGGACAGGTCCCGCAGTACTTC.

The chain employs TRBV6-4 and TRBJ1-1; 10 bases fit TRBD1. The CDR3 covers 15 residues. V lost 5 bases to trimming and J lost 1 base; unmatched junction nucleotides: 4. Per germline, CDR1 MRHNA and CDR2 SNTAGT. The CDR3 sequence is CASSFGTGANTEAFF. The CDR3 DNA is TGTGCCAGCAGTTTTGGGACAGGGGCGAACACTGAAGCTTTCTTT.

Comment on this clonotype: The CDR3 does not close with the conserved phenylalanine or tryptophan, likely indicating a read error. The rearrangement links TRBV12-3 or TRBV12-4 to TRBJ1-2; D ambiguous. The CDR3 runs 14 residues. V was trimmed by 2 bases and J by 3 bases, leaving 10 bases between them. Here the CDR3 reads CASSLMGSDYGYTS. The CDR3 nucleotides are TGTGCCAGCAGTTTAATGGGGAGCGACTATGGCTACACCTCC.

The chain uses TRBV27 and TRBJ1-1; D possibly corresponds to TRBD1 (5 bases). Germline loops: CDR1 MNHEY, CDR2 SMNVEV (reference sequence). The CDR3 loop spans 15 amino acids. V was cut by 5 bases and J by 0 bases, with 13 bases left in between. The CDR3 sequence is CASSPSTALNTEAFF. CDR3 in DNA: TGTGCCAGCAGTCCCTCGACAGCTTTGAACACTGAAGCTTTCTTT.

The chain combines TRBV19 with TRBJ1-5; TRBD1 matches 8 bases. V dropped 4 bases and J dropped 6; count of bases not matched to a gene: 11. The V gene's germline CDR1 is LNHDA and CDR2 SQIVND (reference sequence). CDR3 length equals 16 residues. The CDR3 nucleotides are TGTGCCAGTAGTACCTCGACAGGGGTAAGCGGTCAGCCCCAGCATTTT. This encodes CASSTSTGVSGQPQHF.

About this clonotype itself: A much more abundant neighbour one base away suggests this may be a read error. This chain links TRBV19 with TRBJ1-5; maybe TRBD1 (6 bases). Germline CDR1 LNHDA, CDR2 SQIVND (reference sequence). This CDR3 is 15 amino acids long. Trimming took 7 bases from V and 2 from J, leaving 15 bases between them. In nucleotides, the CDR3 is TGTGCCAGTATCCGGGTCGCAGGGGGCAATCAGCCCCAGCATTTT. Its protein product is CASIRVAGGNQPQHF.

The rearrangement joins TRBV6-2 or TRBV6-3 to TRBJ2-5; 9 nucleotides agree with TRBD2. The CDR3 is 14 amino acids. Germline-derived CDR1 and CDR2 are MNHEY and SVGEGT. With 11 bases clipped from V and 2 bases from J, the junction kept 9 bases outside the gene matches. DNA for the CDR3: TGTGCCGCCGGAGCGGGGGGCCCTCAAGAGACCCAGTACTTC. Translation: CAAGAGGPQETQYF.

In this sample, this clonotype turned up many times. The chain carries TRBV7-6 and TRBJ2-3; TRBD1 is a possible D gene (6 bases). Germline V gene sequence: CDR1 SGHVS, CDR2 FNYEAQ. V was clipped by 4 bases and J by 3 bases, with 11 bases between them. The CDR3 is made up of 14 amino acids. CDR3 region: CASSSLRGTDTQYF. The CDR3 nucleotides are TGTGCCAGCAGCTCATTAAGGGGGACAGATACGCAGTATTTT.

This clonotype appeared a few times. This sequence joins TRBV10-3 and TRBJ1-2; D gene ambiguous. Trimming left V 5 bases short and J 2 bases short, with 9 bases between. The CDR3 length is 13 residues. Per germline, CDR1 ENHRY and CDR2 SYGVKD. CDR3: CAISHSLNYGYTF. The CDR3 region has the DNA TGTGCCATCAGTCATAGTTTGAACTATGGCTACACCTTC.

A few counts support this clonotype. The V and J genes are TRBV5-8 and TRBJ1-6; no definite D call. Germline V gene lookup returns CDR1 SGHTS and CDR2 YDEGEE. The V and J ends lost 0 bases and 2 bases respectively, with 12 bases between them. This CDR3 has 17 amino acids. The CDR3 region is CASSLANQKTYNSPLHF. The DNA for the CDR3 is TGTGCCAGCAGCTTGGCTAATCAGAAGACCTATAATTCACCCCTCCACTTT.

The table lists this clonotype with a few counts. The chain links TRBV7-4 to TRBJ2-1; D unclear. The CDR3 totals 14 residues. Germline assignment: CDR1 SGHVT and CDR2 SQSDAQ. Deletions cut 6 bases from V and 3 bases from J, with 12 bases between. This CDR3 is CASSLIHGYNEQFF. The CDR3 DNA is TGTGCCAGCAGTCTCATACACGGCTACAATGAGCAGTTCTTC.

This sequence joins TRBV28 and TRBJ2-7; 9 bases are shared with TRBD1. Germline V lookup: CDR1 MDHEN, CDR2 SYDVKM. The trim removed 5 bases at V and 0 bases at J, leaving 8 bases unmatched. This CDR3 spans 16 amino acids. CDR3 nucleotides: TGTGCCAGCAGTGCGACCTTGGGACAGGGCTCCTACGAGCAGTACTTC. Translated, it gives CASSATLGQGSYEQYF.

This clonotype was counted a few times. This chain links TRBV10-2 with TRBJ1-1; 9 nucleotides agree with TRBD1. There are 15 residues in the CDR3. CDR1 is WSHSY and CDR2 is SAAADI in the germline V gene. The junction had 5 bases not matched to a gene; V was cut back by 5 bases and J by 1 base. In nucleotides, the CDR3 is TGCGCCAGCAGTAGAACGGGACAGGGGAACACTGAAGCTTTCTTT. Translated, it gives CASSRTGQGNTEAFF.